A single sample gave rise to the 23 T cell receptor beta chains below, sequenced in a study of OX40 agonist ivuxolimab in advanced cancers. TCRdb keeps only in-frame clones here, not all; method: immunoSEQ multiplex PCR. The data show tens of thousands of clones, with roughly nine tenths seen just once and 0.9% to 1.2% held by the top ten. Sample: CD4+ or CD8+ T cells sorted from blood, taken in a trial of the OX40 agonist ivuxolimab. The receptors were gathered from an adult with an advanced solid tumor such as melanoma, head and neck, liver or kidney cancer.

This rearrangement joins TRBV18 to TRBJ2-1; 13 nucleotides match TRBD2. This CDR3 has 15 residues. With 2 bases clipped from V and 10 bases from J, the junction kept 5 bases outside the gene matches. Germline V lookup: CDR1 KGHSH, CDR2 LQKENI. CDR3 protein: CASSPKGLAGDEQFF. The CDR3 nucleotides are TGTGCCAGCTCACCAAAAGGACTAGCGGGAGACGAGCAGTTCTTC.

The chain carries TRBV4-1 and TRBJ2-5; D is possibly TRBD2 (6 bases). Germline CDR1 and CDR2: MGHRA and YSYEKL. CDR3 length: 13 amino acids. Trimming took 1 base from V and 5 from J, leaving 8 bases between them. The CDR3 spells CASSQVGRETQYF. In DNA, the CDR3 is TGCGCCAGCAGCCAAGTGGGGAGGGAGACCCAGTACTTC.

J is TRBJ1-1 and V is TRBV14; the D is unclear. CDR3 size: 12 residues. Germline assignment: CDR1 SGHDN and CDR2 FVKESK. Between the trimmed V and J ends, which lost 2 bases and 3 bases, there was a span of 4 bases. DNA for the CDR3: TGTGCCAGCAGCCAACAGTACACTGAAGCTTTCTTT. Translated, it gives CASSQQYTEAFF.

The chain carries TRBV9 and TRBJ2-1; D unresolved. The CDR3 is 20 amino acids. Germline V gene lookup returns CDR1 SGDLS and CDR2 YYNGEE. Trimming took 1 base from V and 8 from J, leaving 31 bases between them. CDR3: CASSVSAVTFRTLMNDEQFF. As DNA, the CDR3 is TGTGCCAGCAGCGTATCCGCAGTCACATTTCGGACCTTGATGAACGATGAGCAGTTCTTC.

The CDR3 nucleotides are TGCGCCAGCAGCTTGGAGGGGCAGCACACCGGGGAGCTGTTTTTT. Translating gives CASSLEGQHTGELFF. The rearrangement uses TRBV5-1 and TRBJ2-2, with a possible D match to TRBD1 (5 bases). Trimming took 0 bases from V and 3 from J, leaving 9 bases between them. The CDR3 extends over 15 amino acids. Germline V CDR1 and CDR2: SGHRS, YFSETQ. Filled out from reference TRBV5-1 and TRBJ2-2, the complete variable domain reads KAGVTQTPRYLIKTRGQQVTLSCSPISGHRSVSWYQQTPGQGLQFLFEYFSETQRNKGNFPGRFSGRQFSNSRSEMNVSTLELGDSALYLCASSLEGQHTGELFFGEGSRLTVL.

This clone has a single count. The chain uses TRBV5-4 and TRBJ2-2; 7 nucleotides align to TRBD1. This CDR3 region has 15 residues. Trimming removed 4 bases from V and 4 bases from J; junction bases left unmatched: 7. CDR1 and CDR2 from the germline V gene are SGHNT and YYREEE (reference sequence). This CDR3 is CASSANQGVTGELFF. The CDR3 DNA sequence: TGTGCCAGCAGCGCGAATCAGGGGGTCACCGGGGAGCTGTTTTTT. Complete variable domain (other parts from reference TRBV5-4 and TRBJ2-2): ETGVTQSPTHLIKTRGQQVTLRCSSQSGHNTVSWYQQALGQGPQFIFQYYREEENGRGNFPPRFSGLQFPNYSSELNVNALELDDSALYLCASSANQGVTGELFFGEGSRLTVL.

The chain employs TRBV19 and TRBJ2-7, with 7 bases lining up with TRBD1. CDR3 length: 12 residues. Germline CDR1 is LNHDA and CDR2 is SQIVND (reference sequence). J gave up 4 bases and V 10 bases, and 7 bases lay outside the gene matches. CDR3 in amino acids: CATQGVGYEQYF. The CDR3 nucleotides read TGTGCCACTCAGGGGGTCGGTTACGAGCAGTACTTC.

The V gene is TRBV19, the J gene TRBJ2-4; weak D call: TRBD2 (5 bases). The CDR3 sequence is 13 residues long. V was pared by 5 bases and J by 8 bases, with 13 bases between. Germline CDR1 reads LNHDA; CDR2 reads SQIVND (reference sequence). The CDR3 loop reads CASSPQKGDIQYF. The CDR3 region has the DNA TGTGCCAGTAGTCCACAAAAGGGAGACATTCAGTACTTC.

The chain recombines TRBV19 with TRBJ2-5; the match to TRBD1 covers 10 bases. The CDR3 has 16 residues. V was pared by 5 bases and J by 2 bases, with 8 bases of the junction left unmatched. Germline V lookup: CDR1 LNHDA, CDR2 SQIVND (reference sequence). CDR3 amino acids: CASSLRQGANQETQYF. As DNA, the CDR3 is TGTGCCAGTAGTCTCCGACAGGGGGCTAATCAAGAGACCCAGTACTTC.

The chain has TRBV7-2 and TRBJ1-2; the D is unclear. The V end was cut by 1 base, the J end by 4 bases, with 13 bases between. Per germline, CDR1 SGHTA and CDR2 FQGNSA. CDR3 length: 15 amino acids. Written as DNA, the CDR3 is TGTGCCAGCAGCTTAGTAGTCAGGACGAGCTATGGCTACACCTTC. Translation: CASSLVVRTSYGYTF.

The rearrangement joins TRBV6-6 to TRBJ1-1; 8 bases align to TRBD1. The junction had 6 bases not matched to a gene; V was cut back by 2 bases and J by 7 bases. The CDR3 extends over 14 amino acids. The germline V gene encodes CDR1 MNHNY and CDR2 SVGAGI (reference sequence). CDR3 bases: TGTGCCAGCAGTTACACTGGACAGGGAGGTGAAGCTTTCTTT. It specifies CASSYTGQGGEAFF.

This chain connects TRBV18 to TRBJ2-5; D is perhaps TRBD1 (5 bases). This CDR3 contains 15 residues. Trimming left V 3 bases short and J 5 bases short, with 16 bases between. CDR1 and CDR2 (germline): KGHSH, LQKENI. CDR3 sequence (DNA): TGTGCCAGCTCACCTCCCCAAGGGGCTGGTGAGACCCAGTACTTC. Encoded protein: CASSPPQGAGETQYF.

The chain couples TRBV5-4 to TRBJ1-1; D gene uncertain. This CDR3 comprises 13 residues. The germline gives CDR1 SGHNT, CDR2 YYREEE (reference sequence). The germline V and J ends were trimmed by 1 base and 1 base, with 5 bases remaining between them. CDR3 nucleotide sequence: TGTGCCAGCAGCTTGAGTACGAACACTGAAGCTTTCTTT. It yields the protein CASSLSTNTEAFF.

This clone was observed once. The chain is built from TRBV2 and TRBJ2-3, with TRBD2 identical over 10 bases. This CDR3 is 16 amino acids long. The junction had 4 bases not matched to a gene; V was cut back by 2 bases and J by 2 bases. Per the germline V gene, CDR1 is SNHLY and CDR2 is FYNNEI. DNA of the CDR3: TGTGCCAGCAGTGAATCCGGGACTAGCGCCACAGATACGCAGTATTTT. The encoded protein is CASSESGTSATDTQYF.

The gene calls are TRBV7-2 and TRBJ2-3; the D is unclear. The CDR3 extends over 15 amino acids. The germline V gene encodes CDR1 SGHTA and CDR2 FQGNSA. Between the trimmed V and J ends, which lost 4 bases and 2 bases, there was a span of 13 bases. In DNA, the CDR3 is TGTGCCAGCAGCTCCCGGCGACGGAACACAGATACGCAGTATTTT. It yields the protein CASSSRRRNTDTQYF.

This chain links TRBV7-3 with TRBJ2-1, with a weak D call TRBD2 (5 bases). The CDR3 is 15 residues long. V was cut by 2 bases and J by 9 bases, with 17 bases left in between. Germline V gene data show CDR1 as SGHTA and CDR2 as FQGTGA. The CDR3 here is CASSLLGSANGEQFF. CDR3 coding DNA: TGTGCCAGCAGCTTACTGGGTAGCGCGAACGGTGAGCAGTTCTTC. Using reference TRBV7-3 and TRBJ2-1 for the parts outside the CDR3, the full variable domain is GAGVSQTPSNKVTEKGKYVELRCDPISGHTALYWYRQSLGQGPEFLIYFQGTGAADDSGLPNDRFFAVRPEGSVSTLKIQRTERGDSAVYLCASSLLGSANGEQFFGPGTRLTVL.

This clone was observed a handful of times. CDR3 residues: CASRDSGSADTQYF. CDR3 coding DNA: TGTGCCAGCAGAGATAGCGGGAGTGCAGATACGCAGTATTTT. This sequence joins TRBV6-5 and TRBJ2-3; 9 nucleotides align to TRBD2. Unmatched junction bases numbered 5, after V lost 6 bases and J lost 4 bases. The CDR3 has 14 amino acids. Germline lookup yields CDR1 MNHEY and CDR2 SVGAGI.

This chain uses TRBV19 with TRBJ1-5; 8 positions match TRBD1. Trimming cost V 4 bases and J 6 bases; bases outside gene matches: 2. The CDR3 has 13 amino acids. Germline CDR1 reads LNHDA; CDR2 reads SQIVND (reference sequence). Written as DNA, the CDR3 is TGTGCCAGTAGTACAGGGGGCGGTCAGCCCCAGCATTTT. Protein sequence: CASSTGGGQPQHF.

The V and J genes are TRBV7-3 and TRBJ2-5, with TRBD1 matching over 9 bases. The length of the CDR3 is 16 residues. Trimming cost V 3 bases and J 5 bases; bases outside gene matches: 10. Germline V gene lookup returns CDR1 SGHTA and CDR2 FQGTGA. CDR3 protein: CASSFSGTGKGETQYF. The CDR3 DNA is TGTGCCAGCAGCTTTTCCGGGACAGGGAAAGGGGAGACCCAGTACTTC.

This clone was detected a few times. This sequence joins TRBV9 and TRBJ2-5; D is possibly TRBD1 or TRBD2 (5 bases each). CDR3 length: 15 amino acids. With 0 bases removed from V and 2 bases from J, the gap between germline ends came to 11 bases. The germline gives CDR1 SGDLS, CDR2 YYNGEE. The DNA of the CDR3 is TGTGCCAGCAGCGTAGTAGGGACCCCACAAGAGACCCAGTACTTC. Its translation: CASSVVGTPQETQYF.

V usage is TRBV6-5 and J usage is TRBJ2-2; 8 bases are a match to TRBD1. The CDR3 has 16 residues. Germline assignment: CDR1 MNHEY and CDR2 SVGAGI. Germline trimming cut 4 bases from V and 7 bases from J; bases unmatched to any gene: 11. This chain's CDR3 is CASSSITGGSGGELFF. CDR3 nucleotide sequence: TGTGCCAGCAGTTCTATCACAGGGGGATCGGGCGGGGAGCTGTTTTTT.

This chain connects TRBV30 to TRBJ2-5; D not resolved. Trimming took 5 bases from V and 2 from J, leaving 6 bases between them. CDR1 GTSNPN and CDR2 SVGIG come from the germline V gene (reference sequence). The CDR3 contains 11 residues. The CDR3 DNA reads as TGTGCCTGGTTAGGGCAAGAGACCCAGTACTTC. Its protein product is CAWLGQETQYF.

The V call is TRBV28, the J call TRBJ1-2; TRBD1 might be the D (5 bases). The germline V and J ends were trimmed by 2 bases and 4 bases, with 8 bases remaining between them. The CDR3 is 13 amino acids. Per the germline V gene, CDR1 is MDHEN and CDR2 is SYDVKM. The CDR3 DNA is TGTGCCAGCAGTTTAAAACAGGCCTATGGCTACACCTTC. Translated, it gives CASSLKQAYGYTF.